This TCR beta chain originates from a study of T cell repertoires in cytomegalovirus infection. Across the study: An indication of both CMV infection and matching HLA type came from public TCR beta signatures. General study findings and limits: Across the ex vivo response, the dominant clonotypes were HLA-C-restricted CMV-specific TCR beta clonotypes.

Comments on this clonotype: Its antigen is as yet unknown.

TCRdb called the reads again in MiXCR, with one record for every CDR3 protein. The sample holds roughly 110,000 distinct CDR3 sequences, under 35% seen once. The source was CD8+ T cells from cultured PBMCs, collected from culture after CMV antigen stimulation. This receptor was taken from a human donor in good health (CMV status not recorded). Some clones in this sample may be carry-over from other donors' samples.

CDR3 DNA sequence: TGTGCCAGTAGTATAAACAAGGGTACCCGGGACATTTACAATGAGCAGTTCTTC. Its translation: CASSINKGTRDIYNEQFF. The chain has TRBV19 and TRBJ2-1, with D possibly being TRBD1 (6 bases). This CDR3 is 18 amino acids long. Trimming took 2 bases from V and 4 from J, leaving 21 bases between them. Germline V gene sequence: CDR1 LNHDA, CDR2 SQIVND (reference sequence).